A single T cell receptor (beta chain) is shown here with its context. Its antigen is not known. This sample is drawn from a study of T cell responses to AZD1222 COVID-19 vaccine. The study, taken as a whole, reports: An increase in Spike-specific TCR breadth and depth was observed after two AZD1222 doses. Nearly half of unique spike-specific TCRs reportedly avoided B.1.351 and B.1.1.7 mutated regions.

TCRdb keeps only in-frame clones here, not all; method: immunoSEQ multiplex PCR. The data contain approximately 99,000 clones, about 89% of them singletons. This CDR3 is built from 14 residues. Trimming shortened V by 2 bases and J by 10 bases, and 12 bases separated the two germline ends. The germline V gene has CDR1 LGHDT and CDR2 YNNKEL (reference sequence). This chain uses TRBV3-1 (or the pseudogene TRBV3-2) with TRBJ1-6, with D perhaps matching TRBD1 (6 bases). This receptor was taken from an adult who received the AZD1222 COVID-19 vaccine. Source: peripheral blood, taken 28 days after the second AZD1222 dose. CDR3 DNA sequence: TGTGCCAGCAGCCAATTGCTAGGGGGATCACCCCTCCACTTT. This translates into CASSQLLGGSPLHF.